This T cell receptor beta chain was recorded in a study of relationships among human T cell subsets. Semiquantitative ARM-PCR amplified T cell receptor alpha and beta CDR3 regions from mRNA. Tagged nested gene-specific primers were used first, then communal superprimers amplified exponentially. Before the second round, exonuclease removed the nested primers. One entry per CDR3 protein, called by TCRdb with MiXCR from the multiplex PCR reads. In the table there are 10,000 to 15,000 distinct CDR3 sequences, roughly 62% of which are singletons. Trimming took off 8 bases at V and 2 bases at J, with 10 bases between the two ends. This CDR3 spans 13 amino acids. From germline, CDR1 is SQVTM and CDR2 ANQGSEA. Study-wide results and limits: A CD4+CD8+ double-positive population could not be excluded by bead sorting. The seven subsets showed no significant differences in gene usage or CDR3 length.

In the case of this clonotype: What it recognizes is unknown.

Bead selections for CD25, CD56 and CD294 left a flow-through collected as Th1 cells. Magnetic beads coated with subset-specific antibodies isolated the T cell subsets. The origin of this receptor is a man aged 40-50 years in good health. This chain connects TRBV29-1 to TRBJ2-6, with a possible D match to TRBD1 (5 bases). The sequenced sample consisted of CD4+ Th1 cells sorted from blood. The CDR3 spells CSIGHTGANVLTF. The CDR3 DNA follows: TGCAGCATAGGACACACTGGGGCCAACGTCCTGACTTTC.